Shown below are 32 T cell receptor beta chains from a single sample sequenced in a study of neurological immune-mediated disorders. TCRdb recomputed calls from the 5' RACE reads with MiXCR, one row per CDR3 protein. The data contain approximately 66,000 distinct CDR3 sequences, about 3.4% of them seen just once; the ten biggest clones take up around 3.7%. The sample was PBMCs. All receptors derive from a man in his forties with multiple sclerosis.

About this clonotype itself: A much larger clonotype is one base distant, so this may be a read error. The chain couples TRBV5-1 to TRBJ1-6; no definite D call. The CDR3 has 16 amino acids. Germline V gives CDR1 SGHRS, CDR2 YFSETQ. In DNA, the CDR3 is TGCGCCAGCAGCTTGGACGGGAGCTCCTATAATTCACACCTCCACTTT. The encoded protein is CASSLDGSSYNSHLHF.

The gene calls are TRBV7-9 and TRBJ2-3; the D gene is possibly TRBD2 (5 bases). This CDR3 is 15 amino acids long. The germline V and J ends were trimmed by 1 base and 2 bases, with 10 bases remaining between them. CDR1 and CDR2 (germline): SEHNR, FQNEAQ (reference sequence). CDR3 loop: CASSLGGSLTDTQYF. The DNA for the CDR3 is TGTGCCAGCAGCTTAGGCGGGTCACTCACAGATACGCAGTATTTT.

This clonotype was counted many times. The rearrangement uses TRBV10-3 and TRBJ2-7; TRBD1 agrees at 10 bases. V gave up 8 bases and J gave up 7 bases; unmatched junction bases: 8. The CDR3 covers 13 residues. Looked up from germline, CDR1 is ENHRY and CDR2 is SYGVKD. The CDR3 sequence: CAIGGTGAGEQYF. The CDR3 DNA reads TGTGCCATCGGGGGGACAGGGGCTGGAGAGCAGTACTTC.

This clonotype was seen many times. The CDR3 nucleotides read TGTGCCAGCAGCTTAAGCGGGAGCGTCCATGAGCAGTTCTTC. Translated, it gives CASSLSGSVHEQFF. The rearrangement links TRBV7-9 to TRBJ2-1; 8 bases fit TRBD2. CDR3 length: 14 residues. J gave up 8 bases and V 2 bases, and 5 bases lay outside the gene matches. Germline CDR1 and CDR2: SEHNR and FQNEAQ (reference sequence).

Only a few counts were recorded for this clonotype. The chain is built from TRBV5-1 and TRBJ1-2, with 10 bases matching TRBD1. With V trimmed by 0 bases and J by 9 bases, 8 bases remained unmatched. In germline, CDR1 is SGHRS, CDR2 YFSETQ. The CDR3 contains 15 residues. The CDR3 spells CASSLERDRGPRYTF. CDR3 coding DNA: TGCGCCAGCAGCTTGGAGAGGGACAGGGGCCCACGCTACACCTTC.

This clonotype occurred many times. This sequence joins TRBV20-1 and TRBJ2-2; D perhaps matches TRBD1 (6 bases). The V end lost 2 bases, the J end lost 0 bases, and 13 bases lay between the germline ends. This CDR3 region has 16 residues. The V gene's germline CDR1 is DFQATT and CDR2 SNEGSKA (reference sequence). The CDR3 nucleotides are TGCAGTGCTAGACCACGGGGACACGCGAACACCGGGGAGCTGTTTTTT. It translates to CSARPRGHANTGELFF.

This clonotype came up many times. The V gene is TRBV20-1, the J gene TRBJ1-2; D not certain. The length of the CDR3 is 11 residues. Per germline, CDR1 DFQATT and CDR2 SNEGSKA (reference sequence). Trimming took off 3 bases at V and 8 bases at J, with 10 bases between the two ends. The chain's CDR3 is CSASQVRGYTF. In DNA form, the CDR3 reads TGCAGTGCTAGCCAAGTCAGGGGCTACACCTTC.

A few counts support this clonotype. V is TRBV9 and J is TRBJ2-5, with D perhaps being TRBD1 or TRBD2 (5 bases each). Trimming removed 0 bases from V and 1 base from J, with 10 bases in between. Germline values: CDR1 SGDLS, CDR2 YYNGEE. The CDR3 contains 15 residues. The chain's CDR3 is CASSVVGGPQETQYF. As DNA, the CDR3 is TGTGCCAGCAGCGTAGTTGGGGGTCCCCAAGAGACCCAGTACTTC.

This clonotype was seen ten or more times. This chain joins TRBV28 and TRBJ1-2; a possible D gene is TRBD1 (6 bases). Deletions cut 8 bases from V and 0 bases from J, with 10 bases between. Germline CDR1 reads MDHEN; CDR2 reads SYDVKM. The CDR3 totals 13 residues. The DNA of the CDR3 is TGTGCCAGCGAGGACAGCTCTAACTATGGCTACACCTTC. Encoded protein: CASEDSSNYGYTF.

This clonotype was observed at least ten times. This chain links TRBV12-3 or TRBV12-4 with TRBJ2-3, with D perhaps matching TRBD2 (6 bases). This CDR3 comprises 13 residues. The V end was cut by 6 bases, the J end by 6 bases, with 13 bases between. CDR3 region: CASSRLAGDTQYF. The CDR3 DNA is TGTGCCAGCAGCCGCCTTGCGGGGGATACGCAGTATTTT.

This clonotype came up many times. The chain's CDR3 is CASSPAGVSGRAYEQYF. In DNA form, the CDR3 reads TGTGCCAGCAGCCCCGCCGGTGTTAGCGGGAGGGCCTACGAGCAGTACTTC. The chain recombines TRBV27 with TRBJ2-7; 11 nucleotides match TRBD2. Trimming took 6 bases from V and 2 from J; bases not matched to a gene: 12. CDR3 length: 17 residues. Germline-derived CDR1 and CDR2 are MNHEY and SMNVEV (reference sequence).

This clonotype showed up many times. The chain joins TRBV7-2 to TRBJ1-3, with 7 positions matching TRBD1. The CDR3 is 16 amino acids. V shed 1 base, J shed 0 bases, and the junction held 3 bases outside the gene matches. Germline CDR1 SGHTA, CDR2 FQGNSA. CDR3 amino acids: CASSLVSGGSGNTIYF. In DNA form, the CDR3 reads TGTGCCAGCAGCTTAGTTTCAGGGGGCTCTGGAAACACCATATATTTT. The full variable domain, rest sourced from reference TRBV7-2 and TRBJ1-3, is GAGVSQSPSNKVTEKGKDVELRCDPISGHTALYWYRQSLGQGLEFLIYFQGNSAPDKSGLPSDRFSAERTGGSVSTLTIQRTQQEDSAVYLCASSLVSGGSGNTIYFGEGSWLTVV.

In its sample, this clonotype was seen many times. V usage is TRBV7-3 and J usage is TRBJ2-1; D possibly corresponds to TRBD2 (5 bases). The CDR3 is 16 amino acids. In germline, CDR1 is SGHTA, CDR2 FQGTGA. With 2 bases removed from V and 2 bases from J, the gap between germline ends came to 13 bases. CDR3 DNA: TGTGCCAGCAGCTTATATGGGGAGCCCCCCTACAATGAGCAGTTCTTC. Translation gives CASSLYGEPPYNEQFF.

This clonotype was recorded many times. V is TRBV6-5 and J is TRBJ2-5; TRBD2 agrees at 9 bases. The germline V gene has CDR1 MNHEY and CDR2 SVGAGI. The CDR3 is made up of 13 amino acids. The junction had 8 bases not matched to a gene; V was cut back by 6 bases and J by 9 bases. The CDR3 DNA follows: TGTGCCAGCAGGACTAGCGGAAGCGGGGCCCAGTACTTC. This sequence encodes CASRTSGSGAQYF.

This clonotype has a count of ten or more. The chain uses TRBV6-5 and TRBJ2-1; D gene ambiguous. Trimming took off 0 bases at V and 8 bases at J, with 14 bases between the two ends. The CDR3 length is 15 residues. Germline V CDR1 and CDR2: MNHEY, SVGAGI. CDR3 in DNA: TGTGCCAGCAGTTACTCGAGTGGCCCCTGGGATGAGCAGTTCTTC. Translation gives CASSYSSGPWDEQFF.

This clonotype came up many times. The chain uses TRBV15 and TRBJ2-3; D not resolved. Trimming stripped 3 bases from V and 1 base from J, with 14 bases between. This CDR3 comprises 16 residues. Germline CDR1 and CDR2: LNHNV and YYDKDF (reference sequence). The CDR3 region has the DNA TGTGCCACCAGCAGCGGATGGGGTTTCGGCACAGATACGCAGTATTTT. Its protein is CATSSGWGFGTDTQYF.

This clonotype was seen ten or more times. CDR3 protein: CSAGQGENIQYF. The CDR3 DNA follows: TGCAGCGCCGGACAGGGCGAAAACATTCAGTACTTC. This chain connects TRBV29-1 to TRBJ2-4; 8 bases agree with TRBD1. Germline CDR1 SQVTM, CDR2 ANQGSEA. The V and J ends lost 7 bases and 5 bases, in that order; junction bases with no gene match: 4. The CDR3 is made up of 12 amino acids.

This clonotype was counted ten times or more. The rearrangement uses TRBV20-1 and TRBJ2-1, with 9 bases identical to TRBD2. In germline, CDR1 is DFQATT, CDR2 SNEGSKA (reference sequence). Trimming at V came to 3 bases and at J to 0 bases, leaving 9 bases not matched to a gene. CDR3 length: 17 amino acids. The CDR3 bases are TGCAGTGCTAGTGGGCTAGCGGGGCGGATCTCCTACAATGAGCAGTTCTTC. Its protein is CSASGLAGRISYNEQFF.

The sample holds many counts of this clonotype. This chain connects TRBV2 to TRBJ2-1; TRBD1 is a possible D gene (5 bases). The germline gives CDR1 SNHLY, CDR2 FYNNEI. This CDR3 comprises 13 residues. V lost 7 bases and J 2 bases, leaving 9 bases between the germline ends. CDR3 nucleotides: TGTGCCAGCATTAGGGGCACCTACAATGAGCAGTTCTTC. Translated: CASIRGTYNEQFF.

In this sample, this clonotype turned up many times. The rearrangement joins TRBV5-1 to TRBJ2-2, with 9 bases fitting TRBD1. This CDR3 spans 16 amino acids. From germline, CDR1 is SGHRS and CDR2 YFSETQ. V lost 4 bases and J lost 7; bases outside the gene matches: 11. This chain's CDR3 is CASSAPGTGLIGELFF. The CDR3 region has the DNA TGCGCCAGCAGCGCGCCCGGGACAGGGTTGATCGGGGAGCTGTTTTTT.

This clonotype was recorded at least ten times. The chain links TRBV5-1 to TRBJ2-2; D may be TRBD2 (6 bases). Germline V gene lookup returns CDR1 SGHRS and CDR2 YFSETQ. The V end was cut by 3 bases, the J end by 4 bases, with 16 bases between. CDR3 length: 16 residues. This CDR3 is CASSSTTGGGTGELFF. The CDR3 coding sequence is TGCGCCAGCAGCTCCACGACTGGGGGAGGCACCGGGGAGCTGTTTTTT. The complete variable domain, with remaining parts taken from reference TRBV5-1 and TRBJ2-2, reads KAGVTQTPRYLIKTRGQQVTLSCSPISGHRSVSWYQQTPGQGLQFLFEYFSETQRNKGNFPGRFSGRQFSNSRSEMNVSTLELGDSALYLCASSSTTGGGTGELFFGEGSRLTVL.

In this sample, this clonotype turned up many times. This CDR3 is CASSESVGITEAFF. The CDR3 nucleotides are TGTGCCAGCAGTGAGAGCGTTGGCATCACTGAAGCTTTCTTT. The rearrangement uses TRBV25-1 and TRBJ1-1; no reliable D call. CDR1 and CDR2 from the germline V gene are MGHDK and SYGVNS. V gave up 3 bases and J gave up 4 bases, with 12 bases separating them. CDR3 size: 14 residues. Supplemented by reference TRBV25-1 and TRBJ1-1, the full variable domain reads EADIYQTPRYLVIGTGKKITLECSQTMGHDKMYWYQQDPGMELHLIHYSYGVNSTEKGDLSSESTVSRIRTEHFPLTLESARPSHTSQYLCASSESVGITEAFFGQGTRLTVV.

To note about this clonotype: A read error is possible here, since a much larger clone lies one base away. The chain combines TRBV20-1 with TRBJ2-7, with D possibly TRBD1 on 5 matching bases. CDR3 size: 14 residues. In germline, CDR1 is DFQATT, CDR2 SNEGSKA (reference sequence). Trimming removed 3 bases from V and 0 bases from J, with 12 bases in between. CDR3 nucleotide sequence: TGCAGTGCTAGCCGGACAACCGGCTCCTACGAGCAGTACTTC. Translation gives CSASRTTGSYEQYF.

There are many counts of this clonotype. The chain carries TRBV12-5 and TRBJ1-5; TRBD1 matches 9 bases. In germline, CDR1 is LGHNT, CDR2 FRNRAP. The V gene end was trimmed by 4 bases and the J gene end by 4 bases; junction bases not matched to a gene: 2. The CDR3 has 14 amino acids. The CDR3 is CASGSGQGNQPQHF. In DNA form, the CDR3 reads TGTGCTAGTGGTTCTGGACAGGGGAATCAGCCCCAGCATTTT.

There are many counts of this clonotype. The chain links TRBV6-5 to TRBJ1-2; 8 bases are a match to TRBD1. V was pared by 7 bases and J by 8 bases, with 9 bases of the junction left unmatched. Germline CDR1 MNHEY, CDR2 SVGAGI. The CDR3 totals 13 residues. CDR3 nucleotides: TGTGCCAGCACCCGAGGACAGGGAGGCGGCTACACCTTC. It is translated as CASTRGQGGGYTF.

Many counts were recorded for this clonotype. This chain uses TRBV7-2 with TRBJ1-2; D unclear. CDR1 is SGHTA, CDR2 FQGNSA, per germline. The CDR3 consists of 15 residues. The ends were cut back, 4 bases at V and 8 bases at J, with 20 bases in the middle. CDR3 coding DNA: TGTGCCAGCAGCTCCGGCTTGGGTCGAGGTTGGGGCTACACCTTC. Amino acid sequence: CASSSGLGRGWGYTF.

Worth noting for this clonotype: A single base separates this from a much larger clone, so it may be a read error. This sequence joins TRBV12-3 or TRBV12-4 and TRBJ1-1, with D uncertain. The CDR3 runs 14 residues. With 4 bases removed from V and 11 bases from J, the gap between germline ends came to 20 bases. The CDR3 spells CASSWGKGVLLAFF. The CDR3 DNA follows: TGTGCCAGCAGTTGGGGAAAGGGTGTACTATTGGCTTTCTTT.

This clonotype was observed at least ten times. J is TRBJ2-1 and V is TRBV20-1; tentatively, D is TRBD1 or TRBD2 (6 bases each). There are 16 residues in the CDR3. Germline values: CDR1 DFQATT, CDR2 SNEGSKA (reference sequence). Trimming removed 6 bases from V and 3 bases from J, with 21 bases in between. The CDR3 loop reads CSAPPVGGRRYNEQFF. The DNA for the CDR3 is TGCAGTGCCCCACCGGTAGGGGGGCGCCGCTACAATGAGCAGTTCTTC.

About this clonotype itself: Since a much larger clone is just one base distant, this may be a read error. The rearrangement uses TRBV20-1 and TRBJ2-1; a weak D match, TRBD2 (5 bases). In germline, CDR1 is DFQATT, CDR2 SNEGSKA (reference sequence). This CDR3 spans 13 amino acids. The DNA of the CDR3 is TGCAGTACTAGTGACTCATATGATAATGAGCAGTTCTTC. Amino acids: CSTSDSYDNEQFF.

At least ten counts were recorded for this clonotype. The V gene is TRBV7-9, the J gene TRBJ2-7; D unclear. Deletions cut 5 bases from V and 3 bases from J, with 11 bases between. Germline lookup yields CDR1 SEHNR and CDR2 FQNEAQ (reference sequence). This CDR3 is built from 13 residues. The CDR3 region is CASSPARVYEQYF. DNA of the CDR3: TGTGCCAGCAGCCCCGCAAGGGTCTACGAGCAGTACTTC.

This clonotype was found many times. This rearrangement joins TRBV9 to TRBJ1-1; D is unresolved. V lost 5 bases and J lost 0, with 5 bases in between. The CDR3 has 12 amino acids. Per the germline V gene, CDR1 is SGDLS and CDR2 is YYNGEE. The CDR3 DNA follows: TGTGCCAGCAGGGAAATGAACACTGAAGCTTTCTTT. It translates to CASREMNTEAFF.

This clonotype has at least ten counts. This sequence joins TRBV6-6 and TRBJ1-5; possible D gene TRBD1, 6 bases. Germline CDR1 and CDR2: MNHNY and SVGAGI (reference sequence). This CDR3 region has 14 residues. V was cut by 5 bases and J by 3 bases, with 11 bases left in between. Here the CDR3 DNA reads TGTGCCAGCAGTCTAGGACAGCCCAATCAGCCCCAGCATTTT. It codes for CASSLGQPNQPQHF.